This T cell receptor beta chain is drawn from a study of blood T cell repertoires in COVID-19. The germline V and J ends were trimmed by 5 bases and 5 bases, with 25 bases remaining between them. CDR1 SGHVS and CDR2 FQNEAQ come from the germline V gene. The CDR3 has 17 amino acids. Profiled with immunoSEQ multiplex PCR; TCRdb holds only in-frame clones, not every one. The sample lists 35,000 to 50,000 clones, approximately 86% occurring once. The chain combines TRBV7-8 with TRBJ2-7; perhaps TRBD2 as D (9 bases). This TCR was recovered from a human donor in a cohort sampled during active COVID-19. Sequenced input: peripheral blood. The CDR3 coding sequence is TGTGCCAGCAGCCACCTTCAGGGGGCGGGGGGGCCGAACGAGCAGTACTTC. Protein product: CASSHLQGAGGPNEQYF.